These 5 T cell receptor beta chains were all obtained from the same sample, sequenced in a study of STAT5B mutations in CD4+ large granular lymphocyte leukemia (dated by TCRdb to 2021 to 2024). Library generation was performed with the immunoSEQ multiplex PCR assay. The source is immuneACCESS, and TCRdb retained only in-frame sequences with V and J called. Part of the clones is not carried over; for the studies checked, unresolved V genes explain less than half of this, and the remainder is unexplained. The sample yields about 46,000 clones; roughly four fifths were counted once. The biggest ten clones account for 0.3% to 0.4% of the sample. Source material: CD4+ T cells from blood buffy coats. These receptors all come from a human donor in good health.

This chain joins TRBV2 and TRBJ1-6, with D uncertain. Germline CDR1 reads SNHLY; CDR2 reads FYNNEI. This CDR3 region has 15 residues. V was clipped by 4 bases and J by 7 bases, with 14 bases between them. CDR3 amino acids: CASSGTVVSNSPLHF. CDR3 DNA sequence: TGTGCCAGCAGTGGGACGGTTGTTTCGAATTCACCCCTCCACTTT.

This sequence joins TRBV19 and TRBJ2-2; D could derive from TRBD1 or TRBD2 (5 bases each). V dropped 7 bases and J dropped 4 bases, with 13 bases sitting between them. Germline V gene lookup returns CDR1 LNHDA and CDR2 SQIVND (reference sequence). CDR3 length: 14 residues. The CDR3 loop reads CASTGPRGTGELFF. For the CDR3, the DNA is TGTGCCAGTACGGGACCACGGGGCACCGGGGAGCTGTTTTTT.

J is TRBJ1-1 and V is TRBV5-5; the D is unclear. Deletions cut 3 bases from V and 4 bases from J, with 10 bases between. The CDR3 has 13 residues. Germline assignment: CDR1 SGHKS and CDR2 YYEKEE (reference sequence). The CDR3 nucleotides read TGTGCCAGCAGCTCGGAGCGATCCACTGAAGCTTTCTTT. It encodes CASSSERSTEAFF.

This clone was recorded a few times. V is TRBV27 and J is TRBJ1-6; TRBD1 matches 8 bases. The CDR3 is 16 amino acids. Germline values: CDR1 MNHEY, CDR2 SMNVEV (reference sequence). J gave up 9 bases and V 6 bases, and 13 bases lay outside the gene matches. DNA for the CDR3: TGTGCCAGCAGGGATTACGGACAGGGAGTTAGTTCACCCCTCCACTTT. Amino acid sequence: CASRDYGQGVSSPLHF.

The chain uses TRBV6-6 and TRBJ2-7; tentative D call: TRBD1 (5 bases). The CDR3 covers 14 residues. Trimming cost V 0 bases and J 5 bases, with 11 bases left between them. Germline V gene data show CDR1 as MNHNY and CDR2 as SVGAGI (reference sequence). DNA for the CDR3: TGTGCCAGCAGTTACTCGCAGGGAACCCACGAGCAGTACTTC. It translates to CASSYSQGTHEQYF.